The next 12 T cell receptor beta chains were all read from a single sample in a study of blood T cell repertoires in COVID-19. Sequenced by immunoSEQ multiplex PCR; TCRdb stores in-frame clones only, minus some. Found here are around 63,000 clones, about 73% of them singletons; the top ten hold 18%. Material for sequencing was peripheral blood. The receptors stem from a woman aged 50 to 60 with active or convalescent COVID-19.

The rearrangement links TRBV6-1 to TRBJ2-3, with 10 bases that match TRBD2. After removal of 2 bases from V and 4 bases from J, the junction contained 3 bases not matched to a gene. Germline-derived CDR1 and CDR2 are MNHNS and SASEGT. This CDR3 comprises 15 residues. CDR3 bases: TGTGCCAGCAGTGAACGAGCGGGAGGGCCAGATACGCAGTATTTT. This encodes CASSERAGGPDTQYF.

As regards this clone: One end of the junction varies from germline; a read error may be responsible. Here the CDR3 reads CASSFRDREPYF. The CDR3 nucleotides read TGTGCCAGCAGCTTCCGGGACAGGGAGCCATATTTT. The chain uses TRBV7-8 and TRBJ1-1; 9 nucleotides align to TRBD1. The V gene's germline CDR1 is SGHVS and CDR2 FQNEAQ. The CDR3 is made up of 12 amino acids.

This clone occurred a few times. The CDR3 DNA follows: TGTGCCAGCAGTGGAACAGGAAACAATGAGCAGTTCTTC. It is translated as CASSGTGNNEQFF. This chain links TRBV12-3 or TRBV12-4 with TRBJ2-1; perhaps TRBD1 as D (5 bases). The CDR3 has 13 amino acids. The ends were cut back, 5 bases at V and 5 bases at J, with 10 bases in the middle.

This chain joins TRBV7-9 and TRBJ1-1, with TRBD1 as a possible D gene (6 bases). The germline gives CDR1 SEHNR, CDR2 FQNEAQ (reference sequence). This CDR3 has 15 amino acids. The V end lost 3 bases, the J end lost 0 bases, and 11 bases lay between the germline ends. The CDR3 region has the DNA TGTGCCAGCAGCTTCATACAGGGTATGAACACTGAAGCTTTCTTT. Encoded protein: CASSFIQGMNTEAFF.

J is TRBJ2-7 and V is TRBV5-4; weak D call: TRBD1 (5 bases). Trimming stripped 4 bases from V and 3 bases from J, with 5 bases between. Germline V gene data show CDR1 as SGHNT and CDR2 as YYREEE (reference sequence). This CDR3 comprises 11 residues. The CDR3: CASSDSYEQYF. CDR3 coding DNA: TGTGCCAGCAGCGACAGCTACGAGCAGTACTTC.

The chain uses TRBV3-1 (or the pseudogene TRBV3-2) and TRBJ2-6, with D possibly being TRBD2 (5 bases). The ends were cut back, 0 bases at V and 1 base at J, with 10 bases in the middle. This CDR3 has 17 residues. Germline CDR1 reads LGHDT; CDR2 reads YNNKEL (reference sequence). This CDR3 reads CASSQDLRGSGANVLTF. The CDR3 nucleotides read TGTGCCAGCAGCCAAGATCTTAGAGGGTCTGGGGCCAACGTCCTGACTTTC.

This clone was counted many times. Written as DNA, the CDR3 is TGTGCCAGCAGTGAATCTATCGCGAGGGCGAACTATGGCTACACCTTC. This gives the protein CASSESIARANYGYTF. The V call is TRBV2, the J call TRBJ1-2, with D unresolved. Germline V gene sequence: CDR1 SNHLY, CDR2 FYNNEI. Trimming removed 2 bases at V and 2 bases at J, with 15 bases between. This CDR3 has 16 amino acids.

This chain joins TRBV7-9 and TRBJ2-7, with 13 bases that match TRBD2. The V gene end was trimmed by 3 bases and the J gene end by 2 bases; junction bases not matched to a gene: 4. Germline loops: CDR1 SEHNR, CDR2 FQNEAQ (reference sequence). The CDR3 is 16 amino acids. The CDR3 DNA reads TGTGCCAGCAGCTTGCCGGGACTAGCGGGAACCTACGAGCAGTACTTC. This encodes CASSLPGLAGTYEQYF.

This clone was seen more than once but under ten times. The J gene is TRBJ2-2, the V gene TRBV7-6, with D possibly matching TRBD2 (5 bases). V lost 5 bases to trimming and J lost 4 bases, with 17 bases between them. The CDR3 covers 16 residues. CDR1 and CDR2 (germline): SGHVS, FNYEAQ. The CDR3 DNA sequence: TGTGCCAGCAGCCGTGGGCGAGGGCTTTCCACCGGGGAGCTGTTTTTT. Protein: CASSRGRGLSTGELFF.

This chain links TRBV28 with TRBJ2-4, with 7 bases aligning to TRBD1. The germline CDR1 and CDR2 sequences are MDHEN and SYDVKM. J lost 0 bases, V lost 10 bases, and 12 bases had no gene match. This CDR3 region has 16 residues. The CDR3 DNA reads TGTGCCACTCGGACAGGTGGGGATTTAGCCAAAAACATTCAGTACTTC. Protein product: CATRTGGDLAKNIQYF.

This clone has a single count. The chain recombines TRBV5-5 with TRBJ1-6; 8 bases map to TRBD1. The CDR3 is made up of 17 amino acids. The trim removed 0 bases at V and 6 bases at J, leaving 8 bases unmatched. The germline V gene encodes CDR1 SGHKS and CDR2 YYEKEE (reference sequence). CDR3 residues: CASSLAPQGAGNSPLHF. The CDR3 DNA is TGTGCCAGCAGCTTGGCCCCGCAGGGGGCCGGTAATTCACCCCTCCACTTT.

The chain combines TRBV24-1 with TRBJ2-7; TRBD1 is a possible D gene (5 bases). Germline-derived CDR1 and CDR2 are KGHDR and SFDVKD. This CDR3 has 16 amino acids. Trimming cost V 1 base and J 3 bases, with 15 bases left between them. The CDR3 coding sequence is TGTGCCACCAGTGATTTAGGTTGGACAAGGAGCTACGAGCAGTACTTC. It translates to CATSDLGWTRSYEQYF.